This is a list of T cell receptor beta chains from one sample in a study of shared clonotypes between healthy human individuals. Profiling relied on immunoSEQ multiplex PCR, and the TCRdb table lists in-frame clones only, not all of them. The top ten clones hold 0.13% of a sample with just over 2,000,000 clones, 85% to 95% of them seen once. Sequenced input: naive CD4+ T cells sorted from blood. These receptors originate from a man younger than 30 in good health. CDR3s include the opening cysteine and the closing phenylalanine or tryptophan. A D gene is named only where the DNA matches it firmly. Clone size, where shown, is once, few, many, or a class for clones that have expanded.

clone size	V gene	D gene	J gene	CDR3 DNA	CDR3 protein
-	TRBV18	TRBD1	TRBJ2-3	TGTGCCAGCTCGCGACAGGGCGGCACAGATACGCAGTATTTT	CASSRQGGTDTQYF
-	TRBV25-1	-	TRBJ2-5	TGTGCCACCCACACCGTCCGGGAGACCCAGTACTTC	CATHTVRETQYF
-	TRBV29-1	TRBD1	TRBJ1-1	TGCAGCGTTGAGGGGACAGTAGGCGCGACTGAAGCTTTCTTT	CSVEGTVGATEAFF
-	TRBV28	-	TRBJ2-6	TGTGCCAGCAGGGCGTCCGGTGGGGCCAACGTCCTGACTTTC	CASRASGGANVLTF
-	TRBV15	TRBD1	TRBJ1-5	TGTGCCACCAGCAGAGGGGGACAGCCCTTACCCCAGCATTTT	CATSRGGQPLPQHF
-	TRBV2	-	TRBJ2-3	TGTGCCAGCAGTGAAGCTTGGCGTTCCACAGATACGCAGTATTTT	CASSEAWRSTDTQYF
-	TRBV6-5	TRBD2	TRBJ2-7	TGTGCCAGCAGTTCAGCCGGGGGGGGCGAGCAGTACTTC	CASSSAGGGEQYF
-	TRBV27	TRBD2	TRBJ2-3	TGTGCCAGCAGTCCGTCAGCGGGGATAGCAATATATACGCAGTATTTT	CASSPSAGIAIYTQYF
-	TRBV10-1	-	TRBJ2-7	TGCGCCAGCAGTGGAAACCTCCTGGAGGGCAAGCAGTACTTC	CASSGNLLEGKQYF
-	TRBV7-2	-	TRBJ2-1	TGTGCCAGCAGCTTAAGGGGGGGACGATTAAATGAGCAGTTCTTC	CASSLRGGRLNEQFF
-	TRBV30	TRBD1	TRBJ1-1	TGTGCCTGGCGACAGGGGTTTGAAGCTTTCTTT	CAWRQGFEAFF
-	TRBV6-6	-	TRBJ1-5	TGTGCCAGCAGTTACGGGGGGACTAGCAATCAGCCCCAGCATTTT	CASSYGGTSNQPQHF
-	TRBV30	-	TRBJ1-3	TGTGCCTGGACCGTGGGGAACTCTGGAAACACCATATATTTT	CAWTVGNSGNTIYF
once	TRBV5-4	-	TRBJ2-2	TGTGCCAGCAGCTTGTTAGGGGGGGCCGGGGAGCTGTTTTTT	CASSLLGGAGELFF
-	TRBV27	-	TRBJ1-2	TGTGCCAGCAGTTCACACGGGGGCATACTAAACTATGGCTACACCTTC	CASSSHGGILNYGYTF
-	TRBV7-2	-	TRBJ2-1	TGTGCCAGCAGCTTAGCCGGCGCTATCTATGAGCAGTTCTTC	CASSLAGAIYEQFF
-	TRBV4-3	TRBD2	TRBJ2-3	TGCGCCAGCAGCCAAGCGACTAGCCCTGGCACAGATACGCAGTATTTT	CASSQATSPGTDTQYF
-	TRBV7-2	TRBD1	TRBJ2-7	TGTGCCAGCAGCTTAGCCAGGGGGACAGGGCCCTACGAGCAGTACTTC	CASSLARGTGPYEQYF
-	TRBV7-8	TRBD2	TRBJ2-1	TGTGCCAGCAGCCCCGGACTAGCGGACTCCTACAATGAGCAGTTCTTC	CASSPGLADSYNEQFF
once	TRBV7-8	-	TRBJ1-5	TGTGCCAGCAGCTTAGGTGGGACACCCAATCAGCCCCAGCATTTT	CASSLGGTPNQPQHF
-	TRBV29-1	TRBD1	TRBJ2-3	TGCAGCGTTGAATCAGGCGAGGGGGCAGGCATAGATACGCAGTATTTT	CSVESGEGAGIDTQYF